This is a list of T cell receptor beta chains from one sample in a study of blood T cells in healthy people across ages. TCRdb used MiXCR to reprocess the 5' RACE reads, holding one entry per CDR3 protein. The table includes some 640,000 distinct CDR3 sequences, roughly 49% detected once. The source material was blood. The origin of the receptors is a woman between 55 and 75 years old in good health. CDR3s include the opening cysteine and the closing phenylalanine or tryptophan. D genes are given only for firm matches. Expanded clones are given a class, and other clones once, few, many or no size at all.

D gene,V gene,clone size,CDR3 length,J gene,CDR3 DNA,CDR3 protein
-,TRBV7-6,-,14,TRBJ1-5,TGTGCCAGCAGCCCCTCCTATAGCAATCAGCCCCAGCATTTT,CASSPSYSNQPQHF
-,TRBV29-1,-,15,TRBJ2-3,TGCAGCGTTGAAGATCGCGGAAGGGTTCCAGATACGCAGTATTTT,CSVEDRGRVPDTQYF
-,TRBV3-1,few,14,TRBJ2-7,TGTGCCAGCAGCCGTGTGTTAGGCTCCTACGAGCAGTACTTC,CASSRVLGSYEQYF
-,TRBV3-1,-,12,TRBJ2-5,TGTGCCAGCAGCCATAACTTAGAGACCCAGTACTTC,CASSHNLETQYF
-,TRBV5-1,-,14,TRBJ1-1,TGCGCCAGCAGCTTGGCGGATGGTGGCACTGAAGCTTTCTTT,CASSLADGGTEAFF
-,TRBV3-1,-,16,TRBJ2-5,TGTGCCAGGGCGGTCTCTAACGGGAGCTTGCGAGAGACCCAGTACTTC,CARAVSNGSLRETQYF
-,TRBV4-3,-,12,TRBJ1-2,TGCGCCAGCAGCCAATTAGAGACAGGCTACACCTTC,CASSQLETGYTF
TRBD1,TRBV6-5,-,14,TRBJ2-5,TGTGCCAGCAGCCGGGACAGCACAGGGGAGACCCAGTACTTC,CASSRDSTGETQYF
-,TRBV7-3,-,15,TRBJ2-1,TGTGCCAGCAGCATAAAGGAGCGAGGTGACAATGAGCAGTTCTTC,CASSIKERGDNEQFF
-,TRBV11-2,few,15,TRBJ2-1,TGTGCCAGCAGCTTAGGGGGGACAACCTACAATGAGCAGTTCTTC,CASSLGGTTYNEQFF
-,TRBV27,few,12,TRBJ1-2,TGTGCCAGCAGTCCCAGGGGCTATGGCTACACCTTC,CASSPRGYGYTF
TRBD2,TRBV20-1,few,14,TRBJ2-7,TGCAGTGCTCCTCGACTAGCCGCCCCGGCCGAGCAGTACTTC,CSAPRLAAPAEQYF
TRBD1,TRBV5-1,-,15,TRBJ1-6,TGCGCCAGCAGCGGAACAGGGGCCTATAATTCACCCCTCCACTTT,CASSGTGAYNSPLHF
TRBD1,TRBV14,-,17,TRBJ2-3,TGTGCTAGCAGCCAAAAAGTGGGGACAGGGGGCACAGACACGCAGTATTTT,CASSQKVGTGGTDTQYF
-,TRBV20-1,-,16,TRBJ2-5,TGCAGTGCTAGATCCGCAGGGTGGGGCTCCCAAGAGACCCAGTACTTC,CSARSAGWGSQETQYF
-,TRBV11-3,-,15,TRBJ2-3,TGTGCCAGCAGCCTGGGGGCCCCGTCTGGAGATACGCAGTATTTT,CASSLGAPSGDTQYF
-,TRBV4-2,-,19,TRBJ2-6,TGTGCCAGCAGCCCTACTACTGAACAGGCTACATCTGGGGCCAACGTCCTGACTTTC,CASSPTTEQATSGANVLTF
-,TRBV11-1,-,15,TRBJ2-2,TGTGCCAGCAGCTTGAGGGAATCGAACACCGGGGAGCTGTTTTTT,CASSLRESNTGELFF
TRBD2,TRBV5-1,few,15,TRBJ2-3,TGCGCCAGCAGCGTGGCAGGGACTAACACAGATACGCAGTATTTT,CASSVAGTNTDTQYF
TRBD2,TRBV9,-,16,TRBJ2-1,TGTGCCAGCAGCTTATATAGCGGGAGCTCCCACAATGAGCAGTTCTTC,CASSLYSGSSHNEQFF
-,TRBV6-1,-,16,TRBJ2-7,TGTGCCAGCAGTGAAGCACCCAGGCTGAGCTCCTACGAGCAGTACTTC,CASSEAPRLSSYEQYF
-,TRBV27,few,14,TRBJ1-2,TGTGCCAGCAGTTTGGGGCGGGAAGTGAGAGGCTACACCTTC,CASSLGREVRGYTF
-,TRBV15,-,15,TRBJ2-7,TGTGCCACCAGCAGAGATCAACAGGCCTCCTACGAGCAGTACTTC,CATSRDQQASYEQYF
TRBD1,TRBV24-1,-,12,TRBJ2-1,TGTGCCACCAGTGGTGACAGGGCTGAGCAGTTCTTC,CATSGDRAEQFF
-,TRBV11-2,once,16,TRBJ1-6,TGTGCCTGCAGCTTAGGCAGGGGCTCCTATAATTCACCCCTCCACTTT,CACSLGRGSYNSPLHF